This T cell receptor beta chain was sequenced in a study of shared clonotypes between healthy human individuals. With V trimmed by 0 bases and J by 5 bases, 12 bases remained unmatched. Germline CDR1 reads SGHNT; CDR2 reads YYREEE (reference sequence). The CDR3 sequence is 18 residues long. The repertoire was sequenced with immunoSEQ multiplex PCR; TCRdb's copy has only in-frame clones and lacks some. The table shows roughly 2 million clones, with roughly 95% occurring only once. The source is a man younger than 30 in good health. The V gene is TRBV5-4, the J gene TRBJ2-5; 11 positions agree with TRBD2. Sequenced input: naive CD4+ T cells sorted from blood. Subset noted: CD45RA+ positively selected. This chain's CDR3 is CASSLETSGSLRGETQYF. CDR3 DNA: TGTGCCAGCAGCTTGGAAACTAGCGGGAGCCTGAGGGGGGAGACCCAGTACTTC.